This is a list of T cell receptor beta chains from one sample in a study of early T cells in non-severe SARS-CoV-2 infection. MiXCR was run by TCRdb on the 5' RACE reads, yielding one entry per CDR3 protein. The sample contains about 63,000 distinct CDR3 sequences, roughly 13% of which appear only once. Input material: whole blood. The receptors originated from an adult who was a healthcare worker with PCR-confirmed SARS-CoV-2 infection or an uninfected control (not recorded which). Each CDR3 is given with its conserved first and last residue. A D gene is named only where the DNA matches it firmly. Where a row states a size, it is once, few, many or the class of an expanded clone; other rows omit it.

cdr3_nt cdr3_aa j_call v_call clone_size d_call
TGTGCCAGCAGTTACTCGGCGGCAGGGAGGCAGCCCCAGCATTTT CASSYSAAGRQPQHF TRBJ1-5 TRBV6-5 many .
TGTGCCAGCAGTGAAGCTTGGGGGATCTCCTACGAGCAGTACTTC CASSEAWGISYEQYF TRBJ2-7 TRBV6-1 large .
TGTGCCAGCAGCTTATTCAGTTCGGGCAGGCGGGGCACCGGGGAGCTGTTTTTT CASSLFSSGRRGTGELFF TRBJ2-2 TRBV7-9 many .
TGTGCCAGCAGTTTCGCGGGGGGCCCGGGCAATGAGCAGTTCTTC CASSFAGGPGNEQFF TRBJ2-1 TRBV7-2 . TRBD2
TGTGCCAGCAGCTTAGCAGGGGGCTGGTCTGAAGCTTTCTTT CASSLAGGWSEAFF TRBJ1-1 TRBV7-9 many TRBD1
TGTGCCAGCTCATTCGACGGATCCTACAATGAGCAGTTCTTC CASSFDGSYNEQFF TRBJ2-1 TRBV18 few .
TGTGCCAGCAGCTCGTATGACAGCTCCGAGCAGTACTTC CASSSYDSSEQYF TRBJ2-7 TRBV11-2 many .
TGTGCTAGTTCAGGGAATATACGCTCTGGGGCCAACGTCCTGACTTTC CASSGNIRSGANVLTF TRBJ2-6 TRBV12-5 many .
TGTGCCAGCTCACCTCAGGGCTACGACACTGAAGCTTTCTTT CASSPQGYDTEAFF TRBJ1-1 TRBV18 . .
TGTGCCAGCAGTTTCACCAGATATCAGCCCCAGCATTTT CASSFTRYQPQHF TRBJ1-5 TRBV12-3/TRBV12-4 many .
TGTGCCAGCAGCAAAGAGACAGCCAAAAACATTCAGTACTTC CASSKETAKNIQYF TRBJ2-4 TRBV21-1 . .
TGTGCCAGCAATAAGGGACAGACCCCCTACGAGCAGTACTTC CASNKGQTPYEQYF TRBJ2-7 TRBV2 few TRBD1
TGTGCCAGCAGCTTCATTGGGGGAGTCCAAGAGACCCAGTACTTC CASSFIGGVQETQYF TRBJ2-5 TRBV11-2 . .
TGTGCCAGCAGCCTAGGACAGTTCTACGAGCAGTACTTC CASSLGQFYEQYF TRBJ2-7 TRBV11-2 . .
TGCGCCAGCCGGTTAAATTATGGACAGGCCGCCTACGAGCAGTACTTC CASRLNYGQAAYEQYF TRBJ2-7 TRBV5-1 few TRBD1
TGTGCCAGCGCCCGATCCGGGAACACTGAAGCTTTCTTT CASARSGNTEAFF TRBJ1-1 TRBV12-3/TRBV12-4 many .
TGTGCCAGCAGTGAACCACTCAGCTACGAGCAGTACTTC CASSEPLSYEQYF TRBJ2-7 TRBV2 few .
TGTGCCAGCAGCCCTCCAATCACAGGGCGTTTGGGTGAAGCTTTCTTT CASSPPITGRLGEAFF TRBJ1-1 TRBV7-2 few .
TGCAGCGGCGGACAGGGGCTGGAGCAGTTCTTC CSGGQGLEQFF TRBJ2-1 TRBV29-1 . TRBD1
TGCGCCAGCAGTTACGCCGGGGAGCTGTTTTTT CASSYAGELFF TRBJ2-2 TRBV10-2 . .
TGCAGTGCTAGGATGTCCTTCGGGGGGACAGGAAACACCATATATTTT CSARMSFGGTGNTIYF TRBJ1-3 TRBV20-1 many .
TGTGCCAGCAGTGCCCGATGGGAGAATTCACCCCTCCACTTT CASSARWENSPLHF TRBJ1-6 TRBV6-1 many .
TGCGCCAGCAGCCGGGACAGCCAAGAGACCCAGTACTTC CASSRDSQETQYF TRBJ2-5 TRBV5-1 . TRBD1
TGTGCCAGCAGTCACGCCAGCTCTGGGGCCAACGTCCTGACTTTC CASSHASSGANVLTF TRBJ2-6 TRBV6-1 few .
TGCGCCAGCAGCTTAGAGGGGAACATTCAGTACTTC CASSLEGNIQYF TRBJ2-4 TRBV5-1 many .
TGCAGCGTTGAGACCCCGAGGGATGGCTACACCTTC CSVETPRDGYTF TRBJ1-2 TRBV29-1 many .
TGCAGCGTTACGGACAGGCAACTTCCCTCGTACAATGAGCAGTTCTTC CSVTDRQLPSYNEQFF TRBJ2-1 TRBV29-1 . TRBD1
TGCAGCGTCATTATAGTAAATCCCGGGGAGCTGTTTTTT CSVIIVNPGELFF TRBJ2-2 TRBV29-1 few .